The present entry profiles one T cell receptor (beta chain) with its context. Its antigen is unknown. These data belong to a study of OX40 agonist ivuxolimab in advanced cancers. Findings of the study overall: More expanded clones were found, on average, in CD8+ than in CD4+ T cells. At doses 0.1 to 3.0 mg/kg, CD4+ and CD8+ clones expanded. Also showing low normalized T-cell clonal expansion were some of the nonresponders. The work left the antigen specificity of expanded peripheral T cells undetermined.

The protocol was immunoSEQ multiplex PCR, while the TCRdb copy is restricted to in-frame clones and leaves out a portion. The repertoire consists of some 65,000 clones, with around nine tenths occurring once and the leading ten covering approximately 0.4%. The CDR3 has 13 amino acids. Germline V CDR1 and CDR2: SGHRS, YFSETQ. Trimming shortened V by 4 bases and J by 3 bases, and 11 bases separated the two germline ends. V usage is TRBV5-1 and J usage is TRBJ2-7, with D possibly TRBD1 on 6 matching bases. The starting material was CD4+ or CD8+ T cells sorted from blood, obtained in a trial of the OX40 agonist ivuxolimab. This clonotype was sampled from an adult with an advanced solid tumor such as melanoma, head and neck, liver or kidney cancer. This CDR3 reads CASSQGQDYEQYF. CDR3 nucleotide sequence: TGCGCCAGCAGCCAGGGACAAGACTACGAGCAGTACTTC.